This entry lists 24 T cell receptor beta chains sequenced from one sample in a study of blood T cell repertoires in COVID-19 (dated by TCRdb to about 2020). The library was made by the immunoSEQ multiplex PCR assay. Drawn from immuneACCESS, this table holds only the in-frame rearrangements with V and J called that TCRdb kept. Clones are partly lost; checked studies trace under half to an unresolved V gene and leave the rest unexplained. In this sample the table shows 160,000 or so clones, 80% to 90% of which occur a single time. Clones ranked in the top ten supply 9.8% of the sample. Sequenced input: peripheral blood. The receptors were gathered from a woman in her 50s with acute or convalescent COVID-19.

The chain employs TRBV24-1 and TRBJ2-2; 9 bases are a match to TRBD1. Germline assignment: CDR1 KGHDR and CDR2 SFDVKD. The V and J ends lost 4 bases and 3 bases, in that order; junction bases with no gene match: 8. The CDR3 covers 17 residues. The CDR3 sequence: CATSDTPWTGDTGELFF. Written as DNA, the CDR3 is TGTGCCACCAGTGACACCCCCTGGACAGGGGACACCGGGGAGCTGTTTTTT.

This clone turned up a few times. The chain couples TRBV5-1 to TRBJ2-7, with 11 bases that match TRBD2. V gave up 4 bases and J gave up 3 bases; unmatched junction bases: 12. Germline V lookup: CDR1 SGHRS, CDR2 YFSETQ. The CDR3 has 17 amino acids. As DNA, the CDR3 is TGCGCCAGCAGCCAATACATCCTAGCGGGAGGTATCTACGAGCAGTACTTC. This translates into CASSQYILAGGIYEQYF.

V is TRBV28 and J is TRBJ1-2; D gene uncertain. Trimming pared 2 bases from V and 5 bases from J, leaving 6 bases between. Looked up from germline, CDR1 is MDHEN and CDR2 is SYDVKM. CDR3 length equals 12 residues. The CDR3 region is CASSLQLYGYTF. The CDR3 region has the DNA TGTGCCAGCAGTTTACAACTATATGGCTACACCTTC.

The V call is TRBV4-2, the J call TRBJ2-2; 16 bases align to TRBD2. This CDR3 has 17 amino acids. Germline CDR1 and CDR2: LGHNA and YNFKEQ. The V and J ends lost 0 bases and 6 bases, in that order; junction bases with no gene match: 1. Here the CDR3 reads CASSQDGTSGGAGELFF. DNA of the CDR3: TGTGCCAGCAGCCAAGATGGGACTAGCGGGGGGGCCGGGGAGCTGTTTTTT.

The CDR3 region has the DNA TGTGCCAGCAGAAGCGGTACCTACGAGCAGTACTTC. It is translated as CASRSGTYEQYF. The J gene is TRBJ2-7, the V gene TRBV6-5; possible D gene TRBD2, 5 bases. Looked up from germline, CDR1 is MNHEY and CDR2 is SVGAGI. Trimming left V 6 bases short and J 2 bases short, with 8 bases between. There are 12 residues in the CDR3.

The genes are TRBV29-1 and TRBJ2-6; TRBD1 is a possible D gene (6 bases). CDR1 is SQVTM and CDR2 is ANQGSEA in the germline V gene. Trimming stripped 6 bases from V and 12 bases from J, with 6 bases between. The CDR3 spans 9 residues. The CDR3 DNA sequence: TGCAGCGTACAGGGCGTCCTGACTTTC. Its translation is CSVQGVLTF.

V and J are TRBV6-6 and TRBJ1-1; D possibly corresponds to TRBD1 (5 bases). This CDR3 has 12 residues. V lost 11 bases, J lost 1 base, and 11 bases lay in between. CDR1 and CDR2 from the germline V gene are MNHNY and SVGAGI (reference sequence). In DNA, the CDR3 is TGTGCCGGGGGACTACCGAACACTGAAGCTTTCTTT. This encodes CAGGLPNTEAFF.

This clone has only a few counts. The CDR3 DNA is TGTGCCAGCAGCTTGGGCAGTGCCTATGGCTACACCTTC. Translating gives CASSLGSAYGYTF. The rearrangement joins TRBV5-6 to TRBJ1-2; D not certain. CDR1 and CDR2 from the germline V gene are SGHDT and YYEEEE. This CDR3 comprises 13 residues. V was pared by 0 bases and J by 4 bases, with 7 bases between.

The rearrangement links TRBV6-2 or TRBV6-3 to TRBJ2-7; 11 positions agree with TRBD2. The ends lost 4 bases at V and 0 bases at J; junction bases unmatched: 14. Per the germline V gene, CDR1 is MNHEY and CDR2 is SVGEGT. This CDR3 is built from 19 residues. CDR3 DNA sequence: TGTGCCAGCAGTTCCGTACTAGCGGGGGAACACAAGAACTCCTACGAGCAGTACTTC. The encoded protein is CASSSVLAGEHKNSYEQYF.

The chain recombines TRBV7-9 with TRBJ1-4; D uncertain. CDR3 length: 15 amino acids. V shed 5 bases and J shed 6 bases, with 16 bases lying between them. Germline CDR1 and CDR2: SEHNR and FQNEAQ (reference sequence). CDR3 nucleotides: TGTGCCAGCAGCCTCCGATTCGGTCGGGATGAAAAACTGTTTTTT. Translation: CASSLRFGRDEKLFF.

CDR3 DNA sequence: TGCGCCAGCAGCTTGGGTCGGACAGTTTACGAGCAGTACTTC. This gives the protein CASSLGRTVYEQYF. The genes are TRBV5-1 and TRBJ2-7; the D gene is possibly TRBD1 (6 bases). Trimming removed 0 bases at V and 4 bases at J, with 11 bases between. This CDR3 contains 14 residues. Germline CDR1 SGHRS, CDR2 YFSETQ. Complete variable domain (other parts from reference TRBV5-1 and TRBJ2-7): KAGVTQTPRYLIKTRGQQVTLSCSPISGHRSVSWYQQTPGQGLQFLFEYFSETQRNKGNFPGRFSGRQFSNSRSEMNVSTLELGDSALYLCASSLGRTVYEQYFGPGTRLTVT.

The V gene is TRBV9, the J gene TRBJ1-1; 7 bases match TRBD1. The length of the CDR3 is 14 residues. Per germline, CDR1 SGDLS and CDR2 YYNGEE. V dropped 0 bases and J dropped 4; count of bases not matched to a gene: 3. The chain's CDR3 is CASSVVQGFTEAFF. In DNA, the CDR3 is TGTGCCAGCAGCGTAGTACAGGGGTTCACTGAAGCTTTCTTT.

This clone occurred once. The chain employs TRBV2 and TRBJ1-5; maybe TRBD1 (5 bases). This CDR3 region has 15 residues. Germline V CDR1 and CDR2: SNHLY, FYNNEI. V was pared by 2 bases and J by 7 bases, with 15 bases between. The CDR3 bases are TGTGCCAGCAGTGAAATCATTCGGGGGGAACAGCCCCAGCATTTT. Its translation: CASSEIIRGEQPQHF.

The J gene is TRBJ1-4, the V gene TRBV11-2; D is undetermined. There are 14 residues in the CDR3. CDR1 and CDR2 from the germline V gene are SGHAT and FQNNGV. The V end was cut by 1 base, the J end by 5 bases, with 8 bases between. The CDR3 DNA is TGTGCCAGCAGCTTAGTTGGGCCCAATGAAAAACTGTTTTTT. It encodes CASSLVGPNEKLFF.

The chain uses TRBV4-2 and TRBJ2-7; D is undetermined. The CDR3 is 13 residues long. Germline CDR1 reads LGHNA; CDR2 reads YNFKEQ. Trimming took off 0 bases at V and 5 bases at J, with 8 bases between the two ends. In DNA form, the CDR3 reads TGTGCCAGCAGCCAAGATGCTCAGGACGAGCAGTACTTC. Translation gives CASSQDAQDEQYF.

V usage is TRBV12-3 or TRBV12-4 and J usage is TRBJ1-4; a possible D gene is TRBD1 (5 bases). Trimming cost V 8 bases and J 7 bases, with 14 bases left between them. The CDR3 covers 13 residues. The CDR3 loop is CASQAQVGEKLFF. The CDR3 region has the DNA TGTGCCAGCCAGGCACAGGTCGGTGAAAAACTGTTTTTT.

This chain links TRBV10-3 with TRBJ2-7, with 10 nucleotides matching TRBD2. The CDR3 loop spans 16 amino acids. The germline gives CDR1 ENHRY, CDR2 SYGVKD. CDR3 bases: TGTGCATCAAGGGGGCTAGCGGGAGTTGGGGGTAACGAGCAGTACTTC. Its translation: CASRGLAGVGGNEQYF.

The CDR3, as DNA: TGTGCCAGCAGCGGCCGACAGGGCCACAATCAGCCCCAGCATTTT. It codes for CASSGRQGHNQPQHF. This chain joins TRBV6-5 and TRBJ1-5; 7 bases match TRBD1. This CDR3 spans 15 amino acids. The J segment lost 3 bases and the V segment lost 6 bases, leaving 8 bases of the junction unmatched. Germline CDR1 and CDR2: MNHEY and SVGAGI.

In its sample, this clone was seen a few times. The V gene is TRBV6-2 or TRBV6-3, the J gene TRBJ2-3; TRBD1 aligns across 7 bases. This CDR3 is built from 16 residues. Losses at the gene ends were 0 bases for V and 1 base for J; bases not matched to a gene: 4. CDR1 MNHEY and CDR2 SVGEGT come from the germline V gene. CDR3 region: CASSYSPTGRTDTQYF. The CDR3, as DNA: TGTGCCAGCAGTTACTCGCCGACAGGGCGCACAGATACGCAGTATTTT.

As regards this clone: Within the sample, other DNA sequences also encode this same CDR3. V is TRBV6-5 and J is TRBJ2-7; D might be TRBD1 (7 bases). V was clipped by 0 bases and J by 2 bases, with 11 bases between them. Germline loops: CDR1 MNHEY, CDR2 SVGAGI. The CDR3 consists of 15 residues. CDR3 amino acids: CASSYSSGGTYEQYF. The CDR3 DNA reads TGTGCCAGCAGTTACTCGTCAGGGGGGACCTACGAGCAGTACTTC.

V gene TRBV30 combines with J gene TRBJ2-4; 10 nucleotides agree with TRBD1. Trimming removed 1 base from V and 5 bases from J; junction bases left unmatched: 8. The germline gives CDR1 GTSNPN, CDR2 SVGIG (reference sequence). The CDR3 extends over 16 amino acids. CDR3 sequence: CAWSARDRGYQNIQYF. CDR3 DNA: TGTGCCTGGAGTGCCCGGGACAGGGGATACCAAAACATTCAGTACTTC.

CDR3 coding DNA: TGTGCCAGCAACCTCGGGACAGCAAATGAGCAGTTCTTC. As protein: CASNLGTANEQFF. V gene TRBV2 combines with J gene TRBJ2-1; 7 positions agree with TRBD1. This CDR3 has 13 amino acids. Germline assignment: CDR1 SNHLY and CDR2 FYNNEI. Losses at the gene ends were 7 bases for V and 7 bases for J; bases not matched to a gene: 7.

Note on this clone: The sample has other DNA sequences that encode this CDR3 too. The chain combines TRBV18 with TRBJ1-3; TRBD1 matches 11 bases. The junction had 0 bases not matched to a gene; V was cut back by 0 bases and J by 2 bases. The CDR3 sequence is 16 residues long. CDR1 KGHSH and CDR2 LQKENI come from the germline V gene. The CDR3 loop is CASSPPGQGAGNTIYF. In nucleotides, the CDR3 is TGTGCCAGCTCACCACCGGGACAGGGGGCTGGAAACACCATATATTTT.

This chain uses TRBV6-1 with TRBJ2-3; no clear D. V lost 5 bases and J 1 base, leaving 10 bases between the germline ends. This CDR3 is built from 14 residues. Germline lookup yields CDR1 MNHNS and CDR2 SASEGT. The CDR3 protein is CASSYVLGTDTQYF. CDR3 in DNA: TGTGCCAGCAGTTATGTACTTGGCACAGATACGCAGTATTTT.